This paragraph covers one T cell receptor (beta chain) sequence. Its target antigen remains unknown. No per-base quality is available; no much larger clone lies one base away. Preparation of the library involved the immunoSEQ multiplex PCR assay. The published analysis was carried out like this. To diagnose cytomegalovirus status from the catalog of TCR beta chain sequences, a statistical classification framework was built. This is the immuneACCESS table as TCRdb keeps it, with only in-frame sequences that have V and J called. A part of the clones is gone; compared with another copy, unresolved V genes explain less than half, and the rest is unexplained. That table supplies the V and J calls and clone size; D and trimming were determined from the DNA. The sample records some 130,000 clones, roughly nine tenths of which are singletons. The top ten clones comprise 0.95% to 1.5% of the sample. The data stem from a study of cytomegalovirus exposure and HLA in healthy donors (dated by TCRdb to 2017 to 2019). Study-wide context: According to a later analysis, the 120 or so validation repertoires were produced on the same platform as the roughly 720 repertoires of the first cohort. The study aimed to test whether cataloging public T cell receptors could reveal signatures of past pathogen exposure. Besides the first cohort of 666 subjects, a separate validation cohort made up of over 95 different subjects was used. To predict cytomegalovirus infection status, the study brought together high-throughput TCR immunosequencing, statistical association of individual TCRs with disease status, and machine learning.

The study at large found these results: Of the cluster scores, 90% to 95% were above 0 in a later analysis, which found that TCRs clustered in the first cohort also tended to co-occur in the roughly 130 validation repertoires. Cytomegalovirus status was reported to be diagnosed by the classifier with high specificity and sensitivity in both the original and validation cohorts. In the study, around 150 TCR beta chains were listed as associated with cytomegalovirus. A few of the identified cytomegalovirus-associated TCR beta chains were confirmed in vitro to be specific for cytomegalovirus antigens. Across donors, most TCR sequences were observed very rarely, whereas some public TCRs were present in many individuals. According to the authors, the approach could potentially be generalized to other disease states and immunological phenotypes. A later analysis had no HLA typing for the validation cohort, so co-occurrence there was scored across all 110 or so repertoires.

The cysteine opens and the phenylalanine closes a CDR3 of 13 amino acids. Just CDR3 DNA is preserved here, 39 bases in frame from base 1. V is shortened by 2 bases, J by 8 bases, and the region joining them spans 13 bases. CDR1 is given as SGHKS and CDR2 as YYEKEE, both from the germline V gene (reference sequence). The donors belonged to the validation cohort of approximately 130 subjects, which was separate from the approximately 700-subject first cohort. The sequence links TRBV5-5 to TRBJ1-1; the D gene lacks a confident call. The sample was PBMCs. This clonotype was sampled from a young woman in good health and CMV-seronegative. At the DNA level, the sequence is TGTGCCAGCAGCTTTAAACCCGCGATCGAAGCTTTCTTT. Its coded protein is CASSFKPAIEAFF.